Listed below are T cell receptor beta chains from one sample, sequenced in a study of post-analysis software for immune sequencing data. TCRdb used MiXCR to reprocess the PCR reads, holding one entry per CDR3 protein. The sample includes 700,000 to 800,000 distinct CDR3 sequences, roughly 29% of them seen just once. The source material was blood. The origin of the receptors is a girl aged 5-17 years with multiple sclerosis. Both conserved end residues are part of each CDR3. Fields, in order: CDR3 protein, CDR3 DNA, clone size, J gene, V gene, D gene. A D gene is named only where the DNA matches it firmly. The listing skips clone size in some rows; elsewhere it reads once, few, many or a size class.

cdr3_aa: CASGRKGGGSGADTQYF; cdr3_nt: TGTGCCAGCGGAAGAAAGGGTGGAGGGTCCGGCGCAGATACGCAGTATTTT; clone_size: -; j_call: TRBJ2-3; v_call: TRBV6-1; d_call: -
cdr3_aa: CSVGDRGANYGYTF; cdr3_nt: TGCAGCGTTGGGGACAGGGGAGCCAACTATGGCTACACCTTC; clone_size: many; j_call: TRBJ1-2; v_call: TRBV29-1; d_call: TRBD1
cdr3_aa: CASSQERDYYEQYF; cdr3_nt: TGCGCCAGCAGCCAAGAGAGGGACTACTACGAGCAGTACTTC; clone_size: many; j_call: TRBJ2-7; v_call: TRBV4-1; d_call: TRBD2
cdr3_aa: CASSLARSGPHSEQFF; cdr3_nt: TGTGCCAGCAGCTTAGCGCGTAGCGGTCCTCACAGTGAGCAGTTCTTC; clone_size: few; j_call: TRBJ2-1; v_call: TRBV7-2; d_call: -
cdr3_aa: CASSPRVAGVHEQFF; cdr3_nt: TGTGCCAGCAGCCCTAGGGTAGCGGGAGTCCATGAGCAGTTCTTC; clone_size: few; j_call: TRBJ2-1; v_call: TRBV9; d_call: TRBD2
cdr3_aa: CSAPPRGTNEQFF; cdr3_nt: TGCAGTGCACCGCCAAGGGGGACGAATGAGCAGTTCTTC; clone_size: many; j_call: TRBJ2-1; v_call: TRBV20-1; d_call: -
cdr3_aa: CASSMSGGAGYGYTF; cdr3_nt: TGCGCCAGCAGCATGTCAGGGGGCGCAGGGTATGGCTACACCTTC; clone_size: -; j_call: TRBJ1-2; v_call: TRBV5-1; d_call: TRBD1
cdr3_aa: CATSDQSLHGSSYNEQFF; cdr3_nt: TGTGCCACCAGTGATCAAAGCCTGCACGGGAGCTCCTACAATGAGCAGTTCTTC; clone_size: -; j_call: TRBJ2-1; v_call: TRBV24-1; d_call: -
cdr3_aa: CASGLPHGRSYEQYF; cdr3_nt: TGTGCTAGTGGTTTGCCGCACGGCAGGTCCTACGAGCAGTACTTC; clone_size: -; j_call: TRBJ2-7; v_call: TRBV12-5; d_call: -
cdr3_aa: CASSLTEGLPGDTQYF; cdr3_nt: TGCGCCAGCAGCTTGACGGAGGGGCTCCCCGGAGATACGCAGTATTTT; clone_size: -; j_call: TRBJ2-3; v_call: TRBV5-1; d_call: -
cdr3_aa: CSVPGWDAKQYF; cdr3_nt: TGCAGTGTCCCCGGTTGGGACGCCAAGCAGTACTTC; clone_size: few; j_call: TRBJ2-7; v_call: TRBV20-1; d_call: -
cdr3_aa: CASSHRLASYEQYF; cdr3_nt: TGTGCCAGCAGTCATCGACTAGCCTCCTACGAGCAGTACTTC; clone_size: -; j_call: TRBJ2-7; v_call: TRBV6-2/TRBV6-3; d_call: TRBD2
cdr3_aa: CSARDLFGDTEAFF; cdr3_nt: TGCAGTGCTAGAGATTTGTTCGGAGATACTGAAGCTTTCTTT; clone_size: -; j_call: TRBJ1-1; v_call: TRBV20-1; d_call: -
cdr3_aa: CASSLARVETQYF; cdr3_nt: TGTGCCAGCAGCTTGGCCAGGGTGGAGACCCAGTACTTC; clone_size: -; j_call: TRBJ2-5; v_call: TRBV7-2; d_call: -
cdr3_aa: CASSLALLSGAGRNYGYTF; cdr3_nt: TGTGCCAGCAGCTTAGCGCTTCTATCTGGGGCAGGGCGAAACTATGGCTACACCTTC; clone_size: -; j_call: TRBJ1-2; v_call: TRBV7-9; d_call: -
cdr3_aa: CASSQGQGGHNEQFF; cdr3_nt: TGCGCCAGCAGCCAAGGACAGGGGGGCCACAATGAGCAGTTCTTC; clone_size: few; j_call: TRBJ2-1; v_call: TRBV5-1; d_call: TRBD1
cdr3_aa: CSARAGAKNIQYF; cdr3_nt: TGCAGTGCTAGGGCGGGAGCCAAAAACATTCAGTACTTC; clone_size: few; j_call: TRBJ2-4; v_call: TRBV20-1; d_call: -
cdr3_aa: CASSLGPSGAQETQYF; cdr3_nt: TGTGCCAGCAGCTTAGGTCCCAGCGGGGCACAAGAGACCCAGTACTTC; clone_size: few; j_call: TRBJ2-5; v_call: TRBV7-2; d_call: TRBD2
cdr3_aa: CASSYTGTGASSGANVLTF; cdr3_nt: TGTGCCAGCAGTTACACCGGTACAGGAGCCAGCTCTGGGGCCAACGTCCTGACTTTC; clone_size: few; j_call: TRBJ2-6; v_call: TRBV6-5; d_call: -
cdr3_aa: CAIFGGSNTEAFF; cdr3_nt: TGTGCCATCTTTGGGGGATCAAACACTGAAGCTTTCTTT; clone_size: -; j_call: TRBJ1-1; v_call: TRBV10-3; d_call: -
cdr3_aa: CASSEPTPGQGGNEQYF; cdr3_nt: TGTGCCAGCAGTGAGCCTACACCGGGACAGGGGGGGAACGAGCAGTACTTC; clone_size: -; j_call: TRBJ2-7; v_call: TRBV6-1; d_call: TRBD1
cdr3_aa: CSAKQGIYEQYF; cdr3_nt: TGCAGTGCTAAACAGGGGATCTACGAGCAGTACTTC; clone_size: -; j_call: TRBJ2-7; v_call: TRBV20-1; d_call: TRBD1
cdr3_aa: CASSPGTGGEETQYF; cdr3_nt: TGTGCCAGCAGCCCAGGAACAGGGGGCGAAGAGACCCAGTACTTC; clone_size: many; j_call: TRBJ2-5; v_call: TRBV11-2; d_call: TRBD1
cdr3_aa: CSATGLAGDNEQFF; cdr3_nt: TGCAGTGCGACGGGACTAGCGGGAGACAATGAGCAGTTCTTC; clone_size: many; j_call: TRBJ2-1; v_call: TRBV20-1; d_call: TRBD2
cdr3_aa: CASRVGTGGTYEQYF; cdr3_nt: TGTGCCAGCAGGGTCGGGACAGGGGGCACCTACGAGCAGTACTTC; clone_size: -; j_call: TRBJ2-7; v_call: TRBV6-6; d_call: TRBD1
cdr3_aa: CSVEGTGYDHGYTF; cdr3_nt: TGCAGCGTTGAAGGAACGGGTTATGACCATGGCTACACCTTC; clone_size: -; j_call: TRBJ1-2; v_call: TRBV29-1; d_call: -
cdr3_aa: CASSQGGGTDAQYF; cdr3_nt: TGTGCCAGCAGCCAGGGCGGGGGCACAGATGCGCAGTATTTT; clone_size: -; j_call: TRBJ2-3; v_call: TRBV4-2; d_call: -
cdr3_aa: CASSQVAPGTGTRDTQYF; cdr3_nt: TGTGCCAGCAGCCAAGTCGCTCCCGGGACAGGGACACGAGATACGCAGTATTTT; clone_size: few; j_call: TRBJ2-3; v_call: TRBV3-1; d_call: TRBD1
cdr3_aa: CASSVAGGENEQFF; cdr3_nt: TGTGCCAGCAGCGTAGCGGGAGGAGAGAATGAGCAGTTCTTC; clone_size: -; j_call: TRBJ2-1; v_call: TRBV9; d_call: TRBD2
cdr3_aa: CANSFLVDQPQHF; cdr3_nt: TGTGCCAACAGCTTTTTAGTCGATCAGCCCCAGCATTTT; clone_size: -; j_call: TRBJ1-5; v_call: TRBV7-2; d_call: -
cdr3_aa: CSVAPSTDTQYF; cdr3_nt: TGCAGCGTTGCCCCGAGCACAGATACGCAGTATTTT; clone_size: many; j_call: TRBJ2-3; v_call: TRBV29-1; d_call: -
cdr3_aa: CSAKLDRVWNTEAFF; cdr3_nt: TGCAGTGCCAAACTAGACAGGGTGTGGAACACTGAAGCTTTCTTT; clone_size: -; j_call: TRBJ1-1; v_call: TRBV20-1; d_call: TRBD1
cdr3_aa: CASSPAPGTGQHEQYF; cdr3_nt: TGTGCCAGCTCACCGGCCCCCGGGACGGGACAACACGAGCAGTACTTC; clone_size: -; j_call: TRBJ2-7; v_call: TRBV7-2; d_call: -
cdr3_aa: CASSAETHNEQFF; cdr3_nt: TGTGCCAGCAGTGCCGAAACCCACAATGAGCAGTTCTTC; clone_size: -; j_call: TRBJ2-1; v_call: TRBV2; d_call: -
cdr3_aa: CSAENRVWTDTQYF; cdr3_nt: TGCAGTGCTGAAAACAGGGTATGGACAGATACGCAGTATTTT; clone_size: few; j_call: TRBJ2-3; v_call: TRBV20-1; d_call: -
cdr3_aa: CSASHPGLAGVTDTQYF; cdr3_nt: TGCAGTGCTTCCCACCCGGGACTAGCGGGAGTAACAGATACGCAGTATTTT; clone_size: -; j_call: TRBJ2-3; v_call: TRBV20-1; d_call: TRBD2
cdr3_aa: CASSQDQRESDTQYF; cdr3_nt: TGCGCCAGCAGCCAAGATCAGAGGGAGTCAGATACGCAGTATTTT; clone_size: few; j_call: TRBJ2-3; v_call: TRBV4-3; d_call: -
cdr3_aa: CASSSRQGLNKNIQYF; cdr3_nt: TGTGCCAGCAGTTCCCGACAGGGCCTCAACAAAAACATTCAGTACTTC; clone_size: -; j_call: TRBJ2-4; v_call: TRBV7-9; d_call: TRBD1
cdr3_aa: CASSIGQLLAKNIQYF; cdr3_nt: TGCGCCAGCAGCATCGGACAGTTGTTAGCCAAAAACATTCAGTACTTC; clone_size: -; j_call: TRBJ2-4; v_call: TRBV5-1; d_call: -
cdr3_aa: CATGWGQGTSPLHF; cdr3_nt: TGTGCCACAGGATGGGGCCAGGGAACTTCACCCCTCCACTTT; clone_size: -; j_call: TRBJ1-6; v_call: TRBV15; d_call: -
cdr3_aa: CASSLPGTEFEQFF; cdr3_nt: TGTGCCAGCAGCTTACCCGGGACAGAATTTGAGCAGTTCTTC; clone_size: few; j_call: TRBJ2-1; v_call: TRBV7-8; d_call: TRBD1
cdr3_aa: CSVERGTGGYTF; cdr3_nt: TGCAGCGTTGAAAGAGGGACGGGTGGCTACACCTTC; clone_size: -; j_call: TRBJ1-2; v_call: TRBV29-1; d_call: -
cdr3_aa: CASSLSGGNSAGYTF; cdr3_nt: TGCGCCAGCAGCTTGTCCGGGGGCAATTCGGCTGGCTACACCTTC; clone_size: -; j_call: TRBJ1-2; v_call: TRBV5-1; d_call: -
cdr3_aa: CSARPLLGAYEQYF; cdr3_nt: TGCAGTGCTAGACCCCTACTAGGGGCCTACGAGCAGTACTTC; clone_size: -; j_call: TRBJ2-7; v_call: TRBV20-1; d_call: -
cdr3_aa: CASSTGGRQPQHF; cdr3_nt: TGCGCCAGCAGTACAGGGGGCAGACAGCCCCAGCATTTT; clone_size: -; j_call: TRBJ1-5; v_call: TRBV4-1; d_call: TRBD1
cdr3_aa: CSAPYSGANVLTF; cdr3_nt: TGCAGTGCTCCTTACTCTGGGGCCAACGTCCTGACTTTC; clone_size: few; j_call: TRBJ2-6; v_call: TRBV20-1; d_call: -
cdr3_aa: CASSRRDRAYNEQFF; cdr3_nt: TGTGCCAGCTCGAGGCGGGACAGGGCCTACAATGAGCAGTTCTTC; clone_size: -; j_call: TRBJ2-1; v_call: TRBV27; d_call: TRBD1
cdr3_aa: CASSQGLVAGLLETQYF; cdr3_nt: TGTGCCAGCAGCCAAGGTTTAGTAGCGGGACTTCTGGAGACCCAGTACTTC; clone_size: -; j_call: TRBJ2-5; v_call: TRBV3-1; d_call: TRBD2
cdr3_aa: CASSPQEGRTTEAFF; cdr3_nt: TGCGCCAGCAGCCCCCAGGAGGGACGAACGACTGAAGCTTTCTTT; clone_size: -; j_call: TRBJ1-1; v_call: TRBV4-1; d_call: -
cdr3_aa: CSARDSGVSYNEQFF; cdr3_nt: TGCAGTGCTAGAGATAGCGGGGTCTCCTACAATGAGCAGTTCTTC; clone_size: -; j_call: TRBJ2-1; v_call: TRBV20-1; d_call: TRBD2
cdr3_aa: CASPRTDYGYTF; cdr3_nt: TGTGCCAGCCCTAGAACAGACTATGGCTACACCTTC; clone_size: few; j_call: TRBJ1-2; v_call: TRBV6-5; d_call: -
cdr3_aa: CASSPGDPPNNEQFF; cdr3_nt: TGTGCCAGCTCACCAGGCGATCCCCCAAATAATGAGCAGTTCTTC; clone_size: few; j_call: TRBJ2-1; v_call: TRBV18; d_call: -
cdr3_aa: CASSPQTGGGETQYF; cdr3_nt: TGTGCCAGCAGCCCACAGACAGGGGGCGGAGAGACCCAGTACTTC; clone_size: few; j_call: TRBJ2-5; v_call: TRBV7-9; d_call: TRBD1
cdr3_aa: CASSTGLAGTYEQYF; cdr3_nt: TGTGCCAGCAGCACAGGACTAGCGGGCACCTACGAGCAGTACTTC; clone_size: few; j_call: TRBJ2-7; v_call: TRBV7-2; d_call: TRBD2
cdr3_aa: CASSLGGQGTQPQHF; cdr3_nt: TGCGCCAGCAGCTTGGGGGGACAGGGGACCCAGCCCCAGCATTTT; clone_size: -; j_call: TRBJ1-5; v_call: TRBV5-1; d_call: TRBD1